These 25 T cell receptor beta chains were all obtained from the same sample, sequenced in a study of shared T cell receptors in the human thymus. Sequencing used immunoSEQ multiplex PCR; TCRdb keeps in-frame clones, though not all of them. The data show 720,000 or so clones, with approximately 85% seen just once and over 0.008% held by the top ten. The sample also formed part of further work on human thymus T cells.

The specimen was thymocytes. The receptors shown here come from a girl less than two years old with a congenital heart defect.

The CDR3 sequence: CASSLSGGRSSREQYF. CDR3 DNA: TGTGCCAGCAGCTTATCCGGGGGACGCTCTAGCCGCGAGCAGTACTTC. The chain is built from TRBV11-2 and TRBJ2-7, with TRBD2 as a possible D gene (6 bases). The CDR3 contains 16 residues. Trimming removed 2 bases from V and 6 bases from J, with 20 bases in between. Germline CDR1 reads SGHAT; CDR2 reads FQNNGV.

V usage is TRBV19 and J usage is TRBJ1-5, with TRBD1 matching over 8 bases. CDR1 is LNHDA and CDR2 is SQIVND in the germline V gene (reference sequence). J gave up 2 bases and V 4 bases, and 10 bases lay outside the gene matches. This CDR3 is built from 17 residues. The CDR3 sequence: CASSTILPGQGNQPQHF. The CDR3 nucleotides are TGTGCCAGTAGTACGATTCTTCCGGGACAGGGCAATCAGCCCCAGCATTTT.

V usage is TRBV14 and J usage is TRBJ2-1, with TRBD1 identical over 8 bases. There are 16 residues in the CDR3. Per germline, CDR1 SGHDN and CDR2 FVKESK. V lost 1 base, J lost 4 bases, and 6 bases stayed unmatched. The CDR3 DNA follows: TGTGCCAGCAGCCAAGCGTTGTGGACAGGGTACAATGAGCAGTTCTTC. This sequence encodes CASSQALWTGYNEQFF.

The chain joins TRBV9 to TRBJ2-5, with 12 bases aligning to TRBD2. Unmatched junction bases numbered 7, after V lost 4 bases and J lost 3 bases. The CDR3 contains 16 residues. Germline loops: CDR1 SGDLS, CDR2 YYNGEE. CDR3 nucleotides: TGTGCCAGCAGCAACCGGACTAGCGGGACGGAAGAGACCCAGTACTTC. It is translated as CASSNRTSGTEETQYF.

The chain couples TRBV5-5 to TRBJ1-1; the match to TRBD1 covers 8 bases. This CDR3 is built from 13 residues. Per the germline V gene, CDR1 is SGHKS and CDR2 is YYEKEE (reference sequence). Trimming cost V 0 bases and J 12 bases; bases outside gene matches: 7. The CDR3 DNA sequence: TGTGCCAGCAGCTTGGCTCGGACAGGGATGTCTTTCTTT. Translation gives CASSLARTGMSFF.

This chain's CDR3 is CASHRGHPNQPQHF. The CDR3 DNA is TGTGCCAGTCACAGGGGGCATCCCAATCAGCCCCAGCATTTT. The chain links TRBV19 to TRBJ1-5; 9 nucleotides align to TRBD1. The CDR3 covers 14 residues. V was clipped by 8 bases and J by 3 bases; unmatched bases: 5. Germline V CDR1 and CDR2: LNHDA, SQIVND (reference sequence).

In its sample, this clone was seen a few times. The V gene is TRBV27, the J gene TRBJ1-3, with 8 bases aligning to TRBD1. This CDR3 contains 15 residues. Trimming at V came to 5 bases and at J to 6 bases, leaving 9 bases not matched to a gene. Looked up from germline, CDR1 is MNHEY and CDR2 is SMNVEV (reference sequence). The CDR3 bases are TGTGCCAGCAGTCCCGAAGCGACAGGGGAAAACACCATATATTTT. This codes for CASSPEATGENTIYF.

This clone was counted a single time. This chain joins TRBV6-5 and TRBJ1-2, with 7 positions matching TRBD1. CDR1 and CDR2 from the germline V gene are MNHEY and SVGAGI. J gave up 8 bases and V 5 bases, and 5 bases lay outside the gene matches. CDR3 size: 12 residues. The chain's CDR3 is CASSGIQGGYTF. The CDR3 coding sequence is TGTGCCAGCAGTGGGATACAGGGGGGCTACACCTTC.

The chain carries TRBV23-1 and TRBJ1-2, with 9 bases matching TRBD1. TRBV23-1 is noted as an ORF with a role that remains uncertain. This CDR3 comprises 12 residues. The J segment lost 8 bases and the V segment lost 8 bases, leaving 6 bases of the junction unmatched. The CDR3 is CASPQGAGGYTF. The CDR3, as DNA: TGCGCCAGCCCACAGGGGGCGGGCGGCTACACCTTC.

This clone has more than one count but fewer than ten. The chain combines TRBV4-1 with TRBJ1-1; D is perhaps TRBD1 (6 bases). The germline CDR1 and CDR2 sequences are MGHRA and YSYEKL. This CDR3 has 17 amino acids. V lost 0 bases, J lost 11 bases, and 25 bases lay in between. The CDR3 reads CASSQEESGQIATWAFF. The CDR3 coding sequence is TGCGCCAGCAGCCAAGAGGAGTCGGGACAAATTGCAACTTGGGCTTTCTTT.

The chain carries TRBV28 and TRBJ2-1, with TRBD1 as a possible D gene (6 bases). The CDR3 runs 17 residues. Deletions cut 3 bases from V and 7 bases from J, with 22 bases between. Germline CDR1 and CDR2: MDHEN and SYDVKM. CDR3 amino acids: CASSLGHRVILGNEQFF. The CDR3 coding sequence is TGTGCCAGCAGTTTGGGTCACAGGGTAATTCTTGGAAATGAGCAGTTCTTC.

V and J are TRBV6-1 and TRBJ1-4, with TRBD1 as a possible D gene (5 bases). CDR3 size: 16 residues. Germline V gene data show CDR1 as MNHNS and CDR2 as SASEGT. V gave up 2 bases and J gave up 4 bases, with 14 bases separating them. The CDR3 coding sequence is TGTGCCAGCAGTGAACTTCAGGACACCAGTAATGAAAAACTGTTTTTT. Protein sequence: CASSELQDTSNEKLFF.

The gene calls are TRBV7-2 and TRBJ2-1; 12 nucleotides align to TRBD2. This CDR3 spans 19 amino acids. Trimming removed 3 bases from V and 0 bases from J; junction bases left unmatched: 9. Germline V gives CDR1 SGHTA, CDR2 FQGNSA. This CDR3 reads CASSFVLAGGPSSYNEQFF. The CDR3 DNA sequence: TGTGCCAGCAGCTTCGTACTAGCGGGGGGTCCGAGCTCCTACAATGAGCAGTTCTTC. Variable domain in full (rest from reference TRBV7-2 and TRBJ2-1): GAGVSQSPSNKVTEKGKDVELRCDPISGHTALYWYRQSLGQGLEFLIYFQGNSAPDKSGLPSDRFSAERTGGSVSTLTIQRTQQEDSAVYLCASSFVLAGGPSSYNEQFFGPGTRLTVL.

A word on this clone: The identical CDR3 is also encoded by other nucleotide sequences in the sample. CDR3 nucleotide sequence: TGTGCCAGCAGTTACTCGCAGGGTGTTCTCTATGGCTACACCTTC. Translation gives CASSYSQGVLYGYTF. This chain connects TRBV6-5 to TRBJ1-2; perhaps TRBD1 as D (5 bases). The CDR3 runs to 15 residues. The germline V gene encodes CDR1 MNHEY and CDR2 SVGAGI. The V end was cut by 0 bases, the J end by 4 bases, with 12 bases between.

CDR3 nucleotides: TGCAGCGCGCCCCTGGGGACAGGGGGCGCTTCAAGCTATGGCTACACCTTC. It encodes CSAPLGTGGASSYGYTF. The rearrangement uses TRBV29-1 and TRBJ1-2; 12 bases are shared with TRBD1. V lost 7 bases and J lost 4; bases outside the gene matches: 16. The CDR3 extends over 17 amino acids. The germline gives CDR1 SQVTM, CDR2 ANQGSEA.

The genes are TRBV28 and TRBJ2-4; 7 bases match TRBD1. The V and J ends lost 3 bases and 0 bases, in that order; junction bases with no gene match: 17. CDR1 MDHEN and CDR2 SYDVKM come from the germline V gene. The CDR3 has 20 residues. DNA for the CDR3: TGTGCCAGCAGTTTTTTCGGCAACGGACAGGCGGTACTAGCCAAAAACATTCAGTACTTC. Its protein is CASSFFGNGQAVLAKNIQYF. The entire variable domain, with the rest obtained from reference TRBV28 and TRBJ2-4, is as follows: DVKVTQSSRYLVKRTGEKVFLECVQDMDHENMFWYRQDPGLGLRLIYFSYDVKMKEKGDIPEGYSVSREKKERFSLILESASTNQTSMYLCASSFFGNGQAVLAKNIQYFGAGTRLSVL.

The chain is built from TRBV27 and TRBJ2-1, with D maybe TRBD1 (6 bases). The CDR3 extends over 15 amino acids. Germline loops: CDR1 MNHEY, CDR2 SMNVEV (reference sequence). Deletions cut 2 bases from V and 8 bases from J, with 16 bases between. DNA of the CDR3: TGTGCCAGCAGTTTAACGGACAGCCCTCGGGATGAGCAGTTCTTC. Translating gives CASSLTDSPRDEQFF.

The chain uses TRBV6-1 and TRBJ1-3; unclear D gene. The CDR3 runs to 11 residues. Germline lookup yields CDR1 MNHNS and CDR2 SASEGT. V shed 7 bases and J shed 3 bases, with 4 bases lying between them. The CDR3 DNA is TGTGCCAGCACCTATGGAAACACCATATATTTT. Amino acids: CASTYGNTIYF.

The chain uses TRBV6-5 and TRBJ1-2; TRBD1 matches 8 bases. Germline V gene sequence: CDR1 MNHEY, CDR2 SVGAGI. Trimming took 9 bases from V and 8 from J; bases not matched to a gene: 8. This CDR3 is built from 12 residues. As DNA, the CDR3 is TGTGCCAGTCCCGGGACAGGATTCGGCTACACCTTC. This sequence encodes CASPGTGFGYTF.

J is TRBJ1-1 and V is TRBV2, with 7 bases matching TRBD1. This CDR3 region has 17 residues. With 3 bases clipped from V and 0 bases from J, the junction kept 10 bases outside the gene matches. Germline assignment: CDR1 SNHLY and CDR2 FYNNEI. CDR3 region: CASSDDPTGIMNTEAFF. Here the CDR3 DNA reads TGTGCCAGCAGTGATGACCCGACAGGGATAATGAACACTGAAGCTTTCTTT.

The chain combines TRBV29-1 with TRBJ1-1; D not certain. The CDR3 sequence is 14 residues long. Trimming cost V 1 base and J 3 bases, with 12 bases left between them. The germline V gene encodes CDR1 SQVTM and CDR2 ANQGSEA. CDR3 protein: CSVEVLGAYTEAFF. Here the CDR3 DNA reads TGCAGCGTTGAAGTTCTCGGTGCGTACACTGAAGCTTTCTTT.

The chain links TRBV2 to TRBJ1-6; D ambiguous. The germline V gene encodes CDR1 SNHLY and CDR2 FYNNEI. The CDR3 length is 18 residues. The germline V and J ends were trimmed by 1 base and 0 bases, with 13 bases remaining between them. The CDR3 protein is CASSEGANPSSYNSPLHF. The DNA for the CDR3 is TGTGCCAGCAGTGAAGGTGCAAATCCGAGCTCCTATAATTCACCCCTCCACTTT.

This clone was seen a single time. The chain has TRBV4-1 and TRBJ2-4; D unresolved. The CDR3 contains 20 residues. Trimming took 1 base from V and 0 from J, leaving 22 bases between them. CDR1 is MGHRA, CDR2 YSYEKL, per germline. In nucleotides, the CDR3 is TGCGCCAGCAGCCAAGGTTACGATGGCGGTGCACCCCTAGCCAAAAACATTCAGTACTTC. Translation: CASSQGYDGGAPLAKNIQYF.

The J gene is TRBJ1-3, the V gene TRBV5-1; possible D gene TRBD1, 5 bases. Between the trimmed V and J ends, which lost 4 bases and 8 bases, there was a span of 7 bases. CDR3 length equals 11 residues. CDR1 SGHRS and CDR2 YFSETQ come from the germline V gene. Here the CDR3 reads CASSRGDTIYF. The CDR3 DNA reads TGCGCCAGCAGCCGGGGGGACACCATATATTTT.

The V and J genes are TRBV6-6 and TRBJ1-2; no definite D call. CDR3 length equals 15 residues. Germline CDR1 MNHNY, CDR2 SVGAGI (reference sequence). The V and J ends lost 6 bases and 0 bases respectively, with 14 bases between them. The DNA of the CDR3 is TGTGCCAGCAGCCAGACCGCGGGGACTAACTATGGCTACACCTTC. It codes for CASSQTAGTNYGYTF.